These 22 T cell receptor beta chains were all obtained from the same sample, sequenced in a study of CD8+CD57+ T cells in acquired aplastic anemia. Before being chosen for sequencing, patients had shown CD8+CD57+ cell expansion by flow cytometry. CDR3 and TCR beta VDJ profiling relied on a genomic DNA template. MiXCR, run by TCRdb on the reads, gives a single entry per CDR3 protein. The table includes more than 150,000 distinct CDR3 sequences, nearly 50% detected once. What was sequenced was sorted CD4+, CD8+, or CD8+CD57+ T cells (not recorded which) from PBMCs. All receptors come from a human donor with aplastic anemia.

This clonotype was observed many times. The chain is built from TRBV5-6 and TRBJ1-1; D is perhaps TRBD1 (6 bases). From germline, CDR1 is SGHDT and CDR2 YYEEEE. The CDR3 sequence is 16 residues long. Trimming cost V 4 bases and J 0 bases, with 16 bases left between them. As DNA, the CDR3 is TGTGCCAGCAGCCGGGGGCGGGTACTCATGAACACTGAAGCTTTCTTT. This encodes CASSRGRVLMNTEAFF. The variable domain in full, with the rest retrieved from reference TRBV5-6 and TRBJ1-1, is DAGVTQSPTHLIKTRGQQVTLRCSPKSGHDTVSWYQQALGQGPQFIFQYYEEEERQRGNFPDRFSGHQFPNYSSELNVNALLLGDSALYLCASSRGRVLMNTEAFFGQGTRLTVV.

This clonotype was observed a few times. V usage is TRBV20-1 and J usage is TRBJ2-3, with 9 positions matching TRBD1. The V gene end was trimmed by 0 bases and the J gene end by 2 bases; junction bases not matched to a gene: 12. Germline V gene data show CDR1 as DFQATT and CDR2 as SNEGSKA (reference sequence). This CDR3 is 18 amino acids long. The CDR3 coding sequence is TGCAGTGCTAGAGACTTTCGACCCGGACAGGGGTACACAGATACGCAGTATTTT. This sequence encodes CSARDFRPGQGYTDTQYF.

As regards this clonotype: A much larger clone is a single base away; this may be a read error. This rearrangement joins TRBV12-3 or TRBV12-4 to TRBJ2-7; 8 bases agree with TRBD2. This CDR3 has 16 amino acids. Unmatched junction bases numbered 14, after V lost 5 bases and J lost 5 bases. CDR3 sequence: CASSRPSAGEAHEQYF. CDR3 DNA sequence: TGTGCCAGCAGTCGCCCCTCAGCGGGAGAAGCGCACGAGCAGTACTTC.

This clonotype appeared many times. J is TRBJ2-5 and V is TRBV6-5; unclear D gene. Trimming took 6 bases from V and 7 from J, leaving 12 bases between them. From germline, CDR1 is MNHEY and CDR2 SVGAGI. The CDR3 runs to 12 residues. The CDR3, as DNA: TGTGCCAGCAGCCTTACAAAAGGGACCCAGTACTTC. The encoded protein is CASSLTKGTQYF.

This clonotype was picked up many times. This chain joins TRBV6-1 and TRBJ1-3; possible D gene TRBD1, 6 bases. The germline gives CDR1 MNHNS, CDR2 SASEGT. The CDR3 totals 13 residues. The V end was cut by 6 bases, the J end by 7 bases, with 13 bases between. Written as DNA, the CDR3 is TGTGCCAGCAGATCTACAGGGTGGAACACCATATATTTT. Translation: CASRSTGWNTIYF.

This rearrangement joins TRBV20-1 to TRBJ2-7; the D gene is possibly TRBD2 (6 bases). Deletions cut 3 bases from V and 1 base from J, with 13 bases between. This CDR3 contains 14 residues. Germline CDR1 DFQATT, CDR2 SNEGSKA (reference sequence). CDR3 sequence reads: CSASSGSASYEQYF. The CDR3 DNA reads TGCAGTGCTAGTTCCGGGAGCGCATCCTACGAGCAGTACTTC.

The chain is built from TRBV7-8 and TRBJ2-5, with no clear D. The CDR3 length is 13 residues. The ends were cut back, 3 bases at V and 5 bases at J, with 10 bases in the middle. Germline V lookup: CDR1 SGHVS, CDR2 FQNEAQ. The CDR3 nucleotides are TGTGCCAGCAGCTTGGGCCTTAGGGAGACCCAGTACTTC. Its translation is CASSLGLRETQYF.

This sequence joins TRBV10-3 and TRBJ1-2; TRBD1 aligns across 8 bases. This CDR3 has 13 amino acids. Germline V gene data show CDR1 as ENHRY and CDR2 as SYGVKD. Trimming at V came to 6 bases and at J to 7 bases, leaving 7 bases not matched to a gene. The CDR3 is CAISSTGAGGYTF. The CDR3 bases are TGTGCCATCAGCTCGACAGGGGCGGGTGGCTACACCTTC.

This clonotype has just one count. CDR3 residues: CASRERQGDGYTF. Here the CDR3 DNA reads TGTGCCAGCAGGGAACGACAGGGGGACGGCTACACCTTC. The chain is built from TRBV7-9 and TRBJ1-2; 9 bases are shared with TRBD1. The CDR3 spans 13 residues. Germline CDR1 is SEHNR and CDR2 is FQNEAQ (reference sequence). V gave up 6 bases and J gave up 8 bases; unmatched junction bases: 7.

The V gene is TRBV10-3, the J gene TRBJ1-2; 7 bases agree with TRBD1. The CDR3 covers 14 residues. The V gene's germline CDR1 is ENHRY and CDR2 SYGVKD. V lost 5 bases, J lost 4 bases, and 7 bases stayed unmatched. The CDR3 nucleotides are TGTGCCATCAGTCTAACAGGGGATAGCTATGGCTACACCTTC. Translating it yields CAISLTGDSYGYTF.

This clonotype was counted a few times. CDR3 region: CASISTGGTYEQYF. As DNA, the CDR3 is TGCGCCAGCATAAGCACAGGGGGGACCTACGAGCAGTACTTC. The chain links TRBV10-2 to TRBJ2-7; 8 nucleotides line up with TRBD1. CDR3 length: 14 residues. The germline CDR1 and CDR2 sequences are WSHSY and SAAADI. V dropped 7 bases and J dropped 2; count of bases not matched to a gene: 7.

This sequence joins TRBV7-2 and TRBJ1-1; possible D gene TRBD1, 5 bases. Trimming removed 0 bases from V and 7 bases from J, with 18 bases in between. CDR1 is SGHTA and CDR2 is FQGNSA in the germline V gene. The CDR3 totals 16 residues. CDR3 DNA: TGTGCCAGCAGCTTAGCGGTCAGGGTTAAAAACTTTGAAGCTTTCTTT. Translation gives CASSLAVRVKNFEAFF.

The chain combines TRBV25-1 with TRBJ1-2; 7 bases are a match to TRBD1. The CDR3 contains 15 residues. CDR1 and CDR2 from the germline V gene are MGHDK and SYGVNS. V lost 5 bases and J lost 7; bases outside the gene matches: 13. The CDR3 DNA reads as TGTGCCAGCAGTCCATGGACAGGAGGCTTAGTTGGCTACACCTTC. Translation: CASSPWTGGLVGYTF.

The rearrangement joins TRBV29-1 to TRBJ1-1, with D perhaps matching TRBD1 (5 bases). Between the trimmed V and J ends, which lost 5 bases and 7 bases, there was a span of 11 bases. CDR3 length: 11 amino acids. Germline CDR1 SQVTM, CDR2 ANQGSEA. CDR3 DNA sequence: TGCAGCGTTATACAGGAACTTGAAGCTTTCTTT. Protein sequence: CSVIQELEAFF.

The chain joins TRBV6-1 to TRBJ2-2, with 7 nucleotides matching TRBD2. CDR3 length equals 16 residues. Germline CDR1 MNHNS, CDR2 SASEGT. The ends lost 1 base at V and 5 bases at J; junction bases unmatched: 7. The CDR3 coding sequence is TGTGCCAGCAGTGAAGTGGGGGGGATTACGACCGGGGAGCTGTTTTTT. It encodes CASSEVGGITTGELFF.

The rearrangement uses TRBV5-5 and TRBJ2-7; the match to TRBD2 covers 8 bases. With 0 bases clipped from V and 6 bases from J, the junction kept 5 bases outside the gene matches. CDR3 size: 14 residues. Looked up from germline, CDR1 is SGHKS and CDR2 is YYEKEE (reference sequence). The CDR3 sequence: CASSLVGGAGEQYF. DNA for the CDR3: TGTGCCAGCAGCTTGGTCGGGGGGGCGGGCGAGCAGTACTTC.

This clonotype occurred many times. This chain joins TRBV7-6 and TRBJ1-6, with a possible D match to TRBD1 (5 bases). Looked up from germline, CDR1 is SGHVS and CDR2 is FNYEAQ. This CDR3 spans 15 amino acids. Trimming took off 0 bases at V and 7 bases at J, with 10 bases between the two ends. This chain's CDR3 is CASSLAQALNSPLHF. The CDR3 DNA follows: TGTGCCAGCAGCTTAGCACAGGCCTTGAATTCACCCCTCCACTTT.

This clonotype came up a few times. The chain combines TRBV25-1 with TRBJ1-4; weak D call: TRBD1 (5 bases). Germline V gene data show CDR1 as MGHDK and CDR2 as SYGVNS. V was shortened by 4 bases and J by 8 bases, with 20 bases between the two germline ends. The CDR3 sequence is 16 residues long. CDR3 coding DNA: TGTGCCAGCAGTGGCCACGGGAGGCGGGGGAACGAAAAACTGTTTTTT. Translation: CASSGHGRRGNEKLFF.

This sequence joins TRBV30 and TRBJ1-4; D is perhaps TRBD1 (5 bases). Between the trimmed V and J ends, which lost 2 bases and 0 bases, there was a span of 16 bases. CDR1 and CDR2 (germline): GTSNPN, SVGIG (reference sequence). This CDR3 has 17 residues. The CDR3 protein is CAWSWGNGAATNEKLFF. Here the CDR3 DNA reads TGTGCCTGGAGTTGGGGGAACGGCGCCGCAACTAATGAAAAACTGTTTTTT.

The chain employs TRBV24-1 and TRBJ2-2, with 10 bases identical to TRBD1. Germline V gene lookup returns CDR1 KGHDR and CDR2 SFDVKD. The J segment lost 4 bases and the V segment lost 3 bases, leaving 7 bases of the junction unmatched. This CDR3 contains 17 residues. The DNA for the CDR3 is TGTGCCACCAGTGATGCCGCCGGGACAGGGGTCACCGGGGAGCTGTTTTTT. The encoded protein is CATSDAAGTGVTGELFF.

This rearrangement joins TRBV15 to TRBJ2-1; 8 bases map to TRBD1. This CDR3 has 14 residues. Germline V lookup: CDR1 LNHNV, CDR2 YYDKDF (reference sequence). Trimming took 1 base from V and 8 from J; bases not matched to a gene: 4. The CDR3 sequence is CATSRGTGRDEQFF. In DNA form, the CDR3 reads TGTGCCACCAGCAGAGGGACAGGGCGGGATGAGCAGTTCTTC. Looking up the rest from reference TRBV15 and TRBJ2-1 gives the full variable domain: DAMVIQNPRYQVTQFGKPVTLSCSQTLNHNVMYWYQQKSSQAPKLLFHYYDKDFNNEADTPDNFQSRRPNTSFCFLDIRSPGLGDTAMYLCATSRGTGRDEQFFGPGTRLTVL.

The CDR3: CATSDSRGGLGETQYF. The CDR3 DNA reads TGTGCCACCAGTGATTCCCGGGGGGGACTAGGTGAGACCCAGTACTTC. The genes are TRBV24-1 and TRBJ2-5; 8 bases agree with TRBD2. The V gene end was trimmed by 2 bases and the J gene end by 5 bases; junction bases not matched to a gene: 9. This CDR3 contains 16 residues. Germline loops: CDR1 KGHDR, CDR2 SFDVKD.